Listed here are 14 T cell receptor beta chains from one sample, sequenced in a study of blood T cell repertoires in COVID-19. The protocol was immunoSEQ multiplex PCR, while the TCRdb copy is restricted to in-frame clones and leaves out a portion. The sample comprises over 70,000 clones, 75% to 85% of which are singletons, and approximately 10% rests with the top ten. Sequenced input: peripheral blood. The receptors were sampled from a woman older than 75 with acute or convalescent COVID-19.

The chain joins TRBV7-2 to TRBJ1-2; TRBD1 might be the D (5 bases). Germline V gene sequence: CDR1 SGHTA, CDR2 FQGNSA. V lost 10 bases to trimming and J lost 8 bases, with 14 bases between them. The CDR3 runs 11 residues. CDR3 bases: TGTGCCACCTGGGGGAGGCACGGCTACACCTTC. Amino acid sequence: CATWGRHGYTF. Full variable domain (outside the CDR3, taken from reference TRBV7-2 and TRBJ1-2): GAGVSQSPSNKVTEKGKDVELRCDPISGHTALYWYRQSLGQGLEFLIYFQGNSAPDKSGLPSDRFSAERTGGSVSTLTIQRTQQEDSAVYLCATWGRHGYTFGSGTRLTVV.

The CDR3 protein is CASSLRGPQLSTDTQYF. The CDR3 nucleotides read TGTGCCAGCAGTCTCAGGGGGCCTCAGTTAAGCACAGATACGCAGTATTTT. The chain links TRBV6-2 or TRBV6-3 to TRBJ2-3; TRBD1 agrees at 8 bases. V lost 5 bases to trimming and J lost 0 bases; unmatched junction nucleotides: 10. The CDR3 is 17 amino acids. The germline V gene has CDR1 MNHEY and CDR2 SVGEGT.

The CDR3 here is CASSQGHLMNTEAFF. Here the CDR3 DNA reads TGCGCCAGCAGCCAAGGTCACCTAATGAACACTGAAGCTTTCTTT. The gene calls are TRBV4-1 and TRBJ1-1; D is unresolved. The CDR3 contains 15 residues. Trimming shortened V by 1 base and J by 0 bases, and 9 bases separated the two germline ends. Germline V lookup: CDR1 MGHRA, CDR2 YSYEKL.

V usage is TRBV11-3 and J usage is TRBJ2-3; 8 bases are a match to TRBD2. The CDR3 has 16 amino acids. Germline CDR1 SGHNT, CDR2 YENEEA. Germline trimming cut 1 base from V and 4 bases from J; bases unmatched to any gene: 7. The CDR3 sequence is CASSLGAGVYPDTQYF. In DNA form, the CDR3 reads TGTGCCAGCAGCTTAGGAGCGGGAGTTTACCCAGATACGCAGTATTTT.

The rearrangement links TRBV7-8 to TRBJ1-4, with TRBD1 matching 9 bases. Trimming at V came to 3 bases and at J to 10 bases, leaving 6 bases not matched to a gene. The CDR3 has 14 residues. Germline assignment: CDR1 SGHVS and CDR2 FQNEAQ. CDR3 DNA: TGTGCCAGCAGCTTGGGGACAGGGTTAGGAAAACTGTTTTTT. This gives the protein CASSLGTGLGKLFF.

The chain combines TRBV24-1 with TRBJ2-3; 13 bases line up with TRBD2. CDR1 and CDR2 from the germline V gene are KGHDR and SFDVKD. V was clipped by 4 bases and J by 5 bases; unmatched bases: 17. There are 20 residues in the CDR3. CDR3 nucleotides: TGTGCCACCAGTGACTCCGGACTAGCGGGAGACTTAACGGCACGAGATACGCAGTATTTT. Protein sequence: CATSDSGLAGDLTARDTQYF.

The chain uses TRBV11-3 and TRBJ1-1; TRBD1 aligns across 7 bases. This CDR3 has 14 residues. V lost 1 base and J lost 6; bases outside the gene matches: 5. CDR1 and CDR2 (germline): SGHNT, YENEEA. The CDR3 nucleotides read TGTGCCAGCAGCTTAGGGGGGACAGCATCTGAAGCTTTCTTT. The encoded protein is CASSLGGTASEAFF. The full variable domain, rest sourced from reference TRBV11-3 and TRBJ1-1, is EAGVVQSPRYKIIEKKQPVAFWCNPISGHNTLYWYLQNLGQGPELLIRYENEEAVDDSQLPKDRFSAERLKGVDSTLKIQPAELGDSAVYLCASSLGGTASEAFFGQGTRLTVV.

The V call is TRBV18, the J call TRBJ2-3, with D unresolved. Looked up from germline, CDR1 is KGHSH and CDR2 is LQKENI. The V gene lost 2 bases and the J gene lost 1 base, with 13 bases spanning the gap. The CDR3 consists of 16 residues. CDR3 nucleotide sequence: TGTGCCAGCTCACCATTGGGTAGACACCGCACAGATACGCAGTATTTT. Amino acid sequence: CASSPLGRHRTDTQYF.

This clone was seen more than once but under ten times. The chain employs TRBV6-2 or TRBV6-3 and TRBJ2-3, with 7 bases matching TRBD1. Germline V gene sequence: CDR1 MNHEY, CDR2 SVGEGT. The CDR3 consists of 15 residues. V dropped 2 bases and J dropped 0; count of bases not matched to a gene: 2. The CDR3 spells CASSYGTDSTDTQYF. The CDR3 bases are TGTGCCAGCAGTTACGGGACAGATAGCACAGATACGCAGTATTTT.

The chain links TRBV5-1 to TRBJ2-5, with a weak D call TRBD1 (5 bases). CDR3 length: 14 amino acids. Germline CDR1 and CDR2: SGHRS and YFSETQ. V dropped 4 bases and J dropped 3 bases, with 13 bases sitting between them. The CDR3 DNA follows: TGCGCCAGCAGCCAAACGACAGCTGAAGAGACCCAGTACTTC. Translation: CASSQTTAEETQYF. Filled out from reference TRBV5-1 and TRBJ2-5, the complete variable domain reads KAGVTQTPRYLIKTRGQQVTLSCSPISGHRSVSWYQQTPGQGLQFLFEYFSETQRNKGNFPGRFSGRQFSNSRSEMNVSTLELGDSALYLCASSQTTAEETQYFGPGTRLLVL.

This chain uses TRBV5-4 with TRBJ1-4; D is possibly TRBD1 (5 bases). The CDR3 extends over 16 amino acids. V was shortened by 0 bases and J by 1 base, with 10 bases between the two germline ends. Germline CDR1 SGHNT, CDR2 YYREEE (reference sequence). In DNA form, the CDR3 reads TGTGCCAGCAGCTTGGCAGGGAGGCAAACTAATGAAAAACTGTTTTTT. Protein sequence: CASSLAGRQTNEKLFF. Drawing the rest from reference TRBV5-4 and TRBJ1-4, the complete variable domain is ETGVTQSPTHLIKTRGQQVTLRCSSQSGHNTVSWYQQALGQGPQFIFQYYREEENGRGNFPPRFSGLQFPNYSSELNVNALELDDSALYLCASSLAGRQTNEKLFFGSGTQLSVL.

The chain has TRBV5-4 and TRBJ1-2, with unresolved D. This CDR3 spans 15 amino acids. Per germline, CDR1 SGHNT and CDR2 YYREEE (reference sequence). Trimming pared 4 bases from V and 3 bases from J, leaving 16 bases between. The CDR3 loop reads CASSQTGEYDYGYTF. Written as DNA, the CDR3 is TGTGCCAGCAGCCAAACTGGGGAGTACGACTATGGCTACACCTTC.

The chain combines TRBV7-3 with TRBJ1-1; D unresolved. The V gene lost 1 base and the J gene lost 0 bases, with 6 bases spanning the gap. The CDR3 length is 14 residues. Germline V gene lookup returns CDR1 SGHTA and CDR2 FQGTGA. The CDR3 DNA is TGTGCCAGCAGCTTAAGGGCAGTGAACACTGAAGCTTTCTTT. It specifies CASSLRAVNTEAFF. Full variable domain (missing parts from reference TRBV7-3 and TRBJ1-1): GAGVSQTPSNKVTEKGKYVELRCDPISGHTALYWYRQSLGQGPEFLIYFQGTGAADDSGLPNDRFFAVRPEGSVSTLKIQRTERGDSAVYLCASSLRAVNTEAFFGQGTRLTVV.

This clone has only one observation. This chain joins TRBV5-6 and TRBJ2-1; possible D gene TRBD1, 5 bases. V shed 0 bases and J shed 0 bases, with 10 bases lying between them. CDR3 length equals 16 residues. Germline values: CDR1 SGHDT, CDR2 YYEEEE. CDR3 loop: CASSLAGDSSYNEQFF. The CDR3 DNA follows: TGTGCCAGCAGCTTGGCAGGAGACAGCTCCTACAATGAGCAGTTCTTC.